These 29 T cell receptor beta chains were sequenced from one sample in a study of T-cell reconstitution after alpha-beta-depleted transplantation in children (dated by TCRdb to between 2015 and 2016). The sample's treatment or condition label, in plain terms: allogeneic hematopoietic cell transplantation with graft depleted of TCRalphabeta T cells and CD19 B cells. Libraries came from PCR. The sample was run on an Illumina HiSeq 2500. TCR library preparation used molecular barcoding, with unique molecular identifiers applied to normalize quantification of the TCRbeta repertoire. TCRdb took the public reads, trimmed them with fastp at Q25, ran MiXCR for clone calling and kept in-frame beta chains. All rows with the same CDR3 protein become a single entry with the most common DNA and genes. In all, the sample holds 450,000 to 600,000 distinct CDR3 sequences, and approximately 12% of those were seen once. Together, the top ten hold around 2.2% of the sample.

This specimen consisted of PBMCs, mostly from graft donor cells, obtained 360 days after TCRalphabeta/CD19-depleted stem cell transplant. These receptors originate from a male patient younger than 18 who had a stem cell transplant for acute myeloid leukemia, so the T cells may come from the graft donor.

This clonotype was observed many times. The chain has TRBV7-3 and TRBJ2-2; a weak D match, TRBD2 (6 bases). This CDR3 comprises 15 residues. Germline V gives CDR1 SGHTA, CDR2 FQGTGA. Between the trimmed V and J ends, which lost 5 bases and 5 bases, there was a span of 15 bases. The CDR3 sequence is CASSPLSGATGELFF. CDR3 nucleotides: TGTGCCAGCAGCCCTCTTTCGGGAGCTACCGGGGAGCTGTTTTTT.

In its sample, this clonotype was seen many times. The chain couples TRBV20-1 to TRBJ2-1, with D maybe TRBD2 (5 bases). Between the trimmed V and J ends, which lost 6 bases and 2 bases, there was a span of 14 bases. CDR1 and CDR2 (germline): DFQATT, SNEGSKA (reference sequence). The CDR3 covers 14 residues. CDR3 residues: CSAVRDFTYNEQFF. CDR3 DNA: TGCAGTGCCGTCCGGGATTTCACCTACAATGAGCAGTTCTTC.

The rearrangement joins TRBV7-2 to TRBJ2-7; D unresolved. This CDR3 is 13 amino acids long. The germline V gene has CDR1 SGHTA and CDR2 FQGNSA. V was clipped by 5 bases and J by 2 bases, with 10 bases between them. CDR3 DNA: TGTGCCAGCAGCCCGATCGTCACCTACGAGCAGTACTTC. The encoded protein is CASSPIVTYEQYF.

The genes are TRBV7-9 and TRBJ1-4; weak D call: TRBD1 (5 bases). CDR3 length: 15 residues. The germline V gene has CDR1 SEHNR and CDR2 FQNEAQ (reference sequence). The V gene lost 0 bases and the J gene lost 4 bases, with 9 bases spanning the gap. CDR3 amino acids: CASSLAGAGNEKLFF. CDR3 coding DNA: TGTGCCAGCAGCTTAGCCGGGGCCGGTAATGAAAAACTGTTTTTT. The full variable domain, with the rest looked up from reference TRBV7-9 and TRBJ1-4, is DTGVSQNPRHKITKRGQNVTFRCDPISEHNRLYWYRQTLGQGPEFLTYFQNEAQLEKSRLLSDRFSAERPKGSFSTLEIQRTEQGDSAMYLCASSLAGAGNEKLFFGSGTQLSVL.

This clonotype was seen at least ten times. The chain combines TRBV2 with TRBJ2-6, with a weak D call TRBD2 (5 bases). The germline V gene encodes CDR1 SNHLY and CDR2 FYNNEI. The V end lost 10 bases, the J end lost 1 base, and 14 bases lay between the germline ends. This CDR3 contains 15 residues. CDR3 sequence reads: CAIDKRVSGANVLTF. CDR3 in DNA: TGTGCCATCGATAAGAGGGTATCTGGGGCCAACGTCCTGACTTTC.

V is TRBV6-2 or TRBV6-3 and J is TRBJ1-1; no reliable D call. Germline-derived CDR1 and CDR2 are MNHEY and SVGEGT. CDR3 size: 16 residues. The V gene lost 6 bases and the J gene lost 7 bases, with 24 bases spanning the gap. The CDR3 DNA sequence: TGTGCCAGCAGCCTCAGGCCGTTATTGATGGGGTATGAAGCTTTCTTT. This encodes CASSLRPLLMGYEAFF.

This clonotype showed up many times. The chain carries TRBV20-1 and TRBJ2-7; TRBD2 aligns across 15 bases. V was pared by 1 base and J by 6 bases, with 10 bases of the junction left unmatched. The CDR3 has 17 amino acids. Looked up from germline, CDR1 is DFQATT and CDR2 is SNEGSKA (reference sequence). CDR3 residues: CSARGGTSGGPLFEQYV. In nucleotides, the CDR3 is TGCAGTGCTAGAGGGGGGACTAGCGGGGGGCCCTTGTTCGAGCAGTACGTC.

This sequence joins TRBV28 and TRBJ2-7; a possible D gene is TRBD2 (6 bases). V lost 5 bases and J 0 bases, leaving 17 bases between the germline ends. The CDR3 contains 16 residues. Germline CDR1 and CDR2: MDHEN and SYDVKM. In nucleotides, the CDR3 is TGTGCCAGCAGTCCCCCCCGGGCCGGGAGCTCCTACGAGCAGTACTTC. It translates to CASSPPRAGSSYEQYF.

The rearrangement uses TRBV7-3 and TRBJ2-4; 8 bases are shared with TRBD2. V shed 1 base and J 0 bases; nucleotides not matched to a gene: 5. This CDR3 comprises 17 residues. Germline V CDR1 and CDR2: SGHTA, FQGTGA. CDR3 amino acids: CASSLRASGLAKNIQYF. CDR3 DNA sequence: TGTGCCAGCAGCTTAAGGGCTAGCGGGCTAGCCAAAAACATTCAGTACTTC. Based on the CDR3 plus reference TRBV7-3 and TRBJ2-4, the full variable domain is GAGVSQTPSNKVTEKGKYVELRCDPISGHTALYWYRQSLGQGPEFLIYFQGTGAADDSGLPNDRFFAVRPEGSVSTLKIQRTERGDSAVYLCASSLRASGLAKNIQYFGAGTRLSVL.

The gene calls are TRBV7-2 and TRBJ1-6; the D is unclear. The length of the CDR3 is 15 residues. The germline gives CDR1 SGHTA, CDR2 FQGNSA. V was trimmed by 5 bases and J by 10 bases, leaving 18 bases between them. The CDR3 loop reads CASSPLEGAGSPLHF. The CDR3 DNA sequence: TGTGCCAGCAGCCCCCTGGAGGGAGCGGGATCACCCCTCCACTTT.

This clonotype was observed a handful of times. V usage is TRBV28 and J usage is TRBJ1-2, with a weak D call TRBD1 (5 bases). Germline V gene data show CDR1 as MDHEN and CDR2 as SYDVKM. The CDR3 is 16 residues long. Deletions cut 5 bases from V and 8 bases from J, with 24 bases between. The CDR3 here is CASSPQRTPPVRGYTF. CDR3 sequence (DNA): TGTGCCAGCAGTCCGCAGCGGACACCTCCCGTGCGAGGCTACACCTTC.

This clonotype has a single count. The chain links TRBV7-9 to TRBJ2-1; D is unclear. Germline lookup yields CDR1 SEHNR and CDR2 FQNEAQ (reference sequence). The CDR3 spans 14 residues. Trimming stripped 3 bases from V and 6 bases from J, with 12 bases between. The CDR3 is CASSFFFTGNEQFF. The DNA for the CDR3 is TGTGCCAGCAGCTTCTTCTTCACGGGCAATGAGCAGTTCTTC.

This clonotype appeared a few times. J is TRBJ2-2 and V is TRBV29-1; D perhaps matches TRBD1 (6 bases). V lost 4 bases, J lost 8 bases, and 14 bases lay in between. Germline CDR1 reads SQVTM; CDR2 reads ANQGSEA. This CDR3 comprises 13 residues. Written as DNA, the CDR3 is TGCAGCGTTGGTGAAAGGGGGAGAGGGGAGCTGTTTTTT. Amino acid sequence: CSVGERGRGELFF.

This clonotype was counted only a few times. The V and J genes are TRBV4-1 and TRBJ2-3; 11 nucleotides align to TRBD2. Germline V lookup: CDR1 MGHRA, CDR2 YSYEKL. The length of the CDR3 is 17 residues. V lost 0 bases, J lost 2 bases, and 4 bases stayed unmatched. The CDR3 is CASSQEGTSGLTDTQYF. CDR3 sequence (DNA): TGCGCCAGCAGCCAAGAAGGGACTAGCGGACTCACAGATACGCAGTATTTT.

The chain combines TRBV7-2 with TRBJ2-7; TRBD2 aligns across 8 bases. Per germline, CDR1 SGHTA and CDR2 FQGNSA. The CDR3 has 15 amino acids. The V segment lost 1 base and the J segment 2 bases; nucleotides outside the gene matches: 4. The CDR3 bases are TGTGCCAGCAGCTTAGAGGTAGCGGGACCCTACGAGCAGTACTTC. Translated, it gives CASSLEVAGPYEQYF.

The J gene is TRBJ2-1, the V gene TRBV27, with a possible D match to TRBD2 (5 bases). CDR1 is MNHEY, CDR2 SMNVEV, per germline (reference sequence). Trimming removed 6 bases from V and 5 bases from J, with 14 bases in between. The CDR3 is made up of 14 amino acids. CDR3 sequence (DNA): TGTGCCAGCAGATCGGACGGGGTGGACAATGAGCAGTTCTTC. Translated, it gives CASRSDGVDNEQFF.

The chain links TRBV7-9 to TRBJ1-5, with TRBD1 as a possible D gene (6 bases). The ends were cut back, 0 bases at V and 3 bases at J, with 15 bases in the middle. The CDR3 has 17 amino acids. CDR1 is SEHNR and CDR2 is FQNEAQ in the germline V gene (reference sequence). This chain's CDR3 is CASSLATTGRNNQPQHF. CDR3 DNA sequence: TGTGCCAGCAGCTTAGCAACTACAGGGCGGAACAATCAGCCCCAGCATTTT.

The sample holds many counts of this clonotype. J is TRBJ2-7 and V is TRBV20-1; maybe TRBD2 (5 bases). Germline V lookup: CDR1 DFQATT, CDR2 SNEGSKA (reference sequence). Trimming left V 4 bases short and J 5 bases short, with 15 bases between. The CDR3 has 13 residues. The DNA for the CDR3 is TGCAGTGCTAATATAGGGATCGGGGACGAGCAGTACTTC. It encodes CSANIGIGDEQYF.

As for this clonotype: A junction end diverges from the germline sequence, so it may reflect a read error. V gene TRBV7-7 combines with J gene TRBJ2-5, with TRBD1 as a possible D gene (6 bases). The CDR3 contains 14 residues. Per the germline V gene, CDR1 is SSHAT and CDR2 is FNYEAQ (reference sequence). CDR3 in amino acids: CASSREGVKETQYF. CDR3 sequence (DNA): TGTGCTAGCAGCCGAGAGGGGGTCAAAGAGACCCAGTACTTC. The full variable domain, rest sourced from reference TRBV7-7 and TRBJ2-5, is GAGVSQSPRYKVTKRGQDVTLRCDPISSHATLYWYQQALGQGPEFLTYFNYEAQPDKSGLPSDRFSAERPEGSISTLTIQRTEQRDSAMYRCASSREGVKETQYFGPGTRLLVL.

This clonotype was detected many times. The DNA of the CDR3 is TGTGCCAGCAGCTTAACCCCTCTAGCGGGGCAAACCTACGAGCAGTACTTC. Encoded protein: CASSLTPLAGQTYEQYF. V is TRBV7-3 and J is TRBJ2-7; 9 bases are a match to TRBD2. The CDR3 spans 17 residues. Germline V gene sequence: CDR1 SGHTA, CDR2 FQGTGA. V dropped 0 bases and J dropped 2; count of bases not matched to a gene: 8. Looking up the rest from reference TRBV7-3 and TRBJ2-7 gives the full variable domain: GAGVSQTPSNKVTEKGKYVELRCDPISGHTALYWYRQSLGQGPEFLIYFQGTGAADDSGLPNDRFFAVRPEGSVSTLKIQRTERGDSAVYLCASSLTPLAGQTYEQYFGPGTRLTVT.

The V call is TRBV4-3, the J call TRBJ2-7; D is possibly TRBD2 (6 bases). This CDR3 is 16 amino acids long. The germline gives CDR1 LGHNA, CDR2 YSLEER. The V end was cut by 1 base, the J end by 2 bases, with 15 bases between. CDR3 DNA sequence: TGCGCCAGCAGCCAAGTGGGAGGAGCGCTTGCCTACGAGCAGTACTTC. Protein product: CASSQVGGALAYEQYF.

This clonotype was detected only once. The genes are TRBV28 and TRBJ2-1; D gene ambiguous. Germline lookup yields CDR1 MDHEN and CDR2 SYDVKM. The V end lost 5 bases, the J end lost 0 bases, and 14 bases lay between the germline ends. The CDR3 consists of 16 residues. CDR3 DNA: TGTGCCAGCAGTCTCCCCATCGGCCGCTCCTACAATGAGCAGTTCTTC. Its translation is CASSLPIGRSYNEQFF.

The chain has TRBV7-9 and TRBJ2-2, with 10 bases matching TRBD1. This CDR3 has 16 residues. Trimming at V came to 5 bases and at J to 0 bases, leaving 3 bases not matched to a gene. Germline lookup yields CDR1 SEHNR and CDR2 FQNEAQ (reference sequence). The chain's CDR3 is CASSRDRGPNTGELFF. CDR3 sequence (DNA): TGTGCCAGCAGCAGAGACAGGGGGCCGAACACCGGGGAGCTGTTTTTT.

The table lists this clonotype with many counts. The chain joins TRBV5-4 to TRBJ2-3; 8 bases map to TRBD2. Germline V gene data show CDR1 as SGHNT and CDR2 as YYREEE (reference sequence). CDR3 length equals 15 residues. Trimming took 0 bases from V and 3 from J; bases not matched to a gene: 3. The CDR3 loop reads CASSLVAGRTDTQYF. The CDR3 DNA follows: TGTGCCAGCAGCTTGGTAGCGGGAAGAACAGATACGCAGTATTTT.

This clonotype was observed at least ten times. This chain joins TRBV29-1 and TRBJ2-7; D perhaps matches TRBD1 (5 bases). Deletions cut 5 bases from V and 2 bases from J, with 10 bases between. Per germline, CDR1 SQVTM and CDR2 ANQGSEA. The CDR3 spans 12 residues. The CDR3 DNA follows: TGCAGCGTTTTAGGGGTTCCCTACGAGCAGTACTTC. Amino acid sequence: CSVLGVPYEQYF.

The table lists this clonotype with many counts. V gene TRBV14 combines with J gene TRBJ2-5; D gene uncertain. The germline V and J ends were trimmed by 1 base and 5 bases, with 11 bases remaining between them. CDR1 and CDR2 from the germline V gene are SGHDN and FVKESK. The CDR3 length is 14 residues. The CDR3, as DNA: TGTGCCAGCAGCCAAGTTGACATTCGGGAGACCCAGTACTTC. Its protein product is CASSQVDIRETQYF.

The chain recombines TRBV24-1 with TRBJ2-3, with D maybe TRBD2 (6 bases). From germline, CDR1 is KGHDR and CDR2 SFDVKD. CDR3 length: 14 amino acids. V was shortened by 5 bases and J by 1 base, with 9 bases between the two germline ends. The CDR3 DNA is TGTGCCACCAGTGTCCCTAGCGGCACAGATACGCAGTATTTT. It specifies CATSVPSGTDTQYF.

This clonotype has only a few counts. The rearrangement links TRBV27 to TRBJ2-2, with 11 positions matching TRBD2. This CDR3 comprises 18 residues. Germline CDR1 MNHEY, CDR2 SMNVEV (reference sequence). The junction had 5 bases not matched to a gene; V was cut back by 1 base and J by 1 base. CDR3: CASSLFPGLAENTGELFF. CDR3 nucleotides: TGTGCCAGCAGTTTATTCCCGGGACTAGCGGAGAACACCGGGGAGCTGTTTTTT.

This rearrangement joins TRBV25-1 to TRBJ2-1; 11 bases fit TRBD2. With 0 bases clipped from V and 5 bases from J, the junction kept 3 bases outside the gene matches. CDR3 length: 16 residues. CDR1 is MGHDK and CDR2 is SYGVNS in the germline V gene. The CDR3 here is CASSEYIAGGHNEQFF. The CDR3 DNA reads TGTGCCAGCAGTGAATATATAGCGGGAGGGCACAATGAGCAGTTCTTC.